Shown below are 28 T cell receptor beta chains from a single sample sequenced in a study of CD8 T cells in Susac syndrome. RNA totalling roughly 0.5 to 1 ug underwent reverse transcription with random hexamers. MiXCR was run by TCRdb on the immunoSEQ multiplex PCR reads, yielding one entry per CDR3 protein. The top ten hold about 0.094% of the sample, which has roughly 150,000 distinct CDR3 sequences, approximately 95% seen once. The sequenced sample was CD4+ T cells from PBMCs. The receptors here all came from a human donor with multiple sclerosis.

The chain links TRBV7-3 to TRBJ2-1; D is undetermined. Germline CDR1 reads SGHTA; CDR2 reads FQGTGA. The CDR3 consists of 18 residues. V lost 2 bases, J lost 0 bases, and 17 bases lay in between. CDR3 region: CASSLGPGLLNSYNEQFF. As DNA, the CDR3 is TGTGCCAGCAGCTTAGGACCCGGGCTCTTGAACTCCTACAATGAGCAGTTCTTC.

The J gene is TRBJ2-3, the V gene TRBV20-1; D unresolved. V was clipped by 4 bases and J by 3 bases, with 8 bases between them. This CDR3 is 12 amino acids long. CDR1 is DFQATT and CDR2 is SNEGSKA in the germline V gene (reference sequence). The CDR3 loop is CSAIWRTDTQYF. CDR3 coding DNA: TGCAGTGCTATCTGGCGAACAGATACGCAGTATTTT.

This rearrangement joins TRBV19 to TRBJ2-5; D is unclear. Per germline, CDR1 LNHDA and CDR2 SQIVND (reference sequence). The V and J ends lost 3 bases and 3 bases respectively, with 17 bases between them. The length of the CDR3 is 16 residues. CDR3 sequence: CASSMTRVERKETQYF. The CDR3 region has the DNA TGTGCCAGTAGTATGACTCGAGTAGAACGCAAAGAGACCCAGTACTTC. Together with reference TRBV19 and TRBJ2-5, the CDR3 gives the full variable domain: DGGITQSPKYLFRKEGQNVTLSCEQNLNHDAMYWYRQDPGQGLRLIYYSQIVNDFQKGDIAEGYSVSREKKESFPLTVTSAQKNPTAFYLCASSMTRVERKETQYFGPGTRLLVL.

V gene TRBV12-3 or TRBV12-4 combines with J gene TRBJ1-2, with TRBD1 identical over 7 bases. The CDR3 totals 13 residues. Trimming removed 2 bases from V and 9 bases from J; junction bases left unmatched: 6. CDR3 bases: TGTGCCAGCAGTTTATACACGGACAGGAGCTACACCTTC. This sequence encodes CASSLYTDRSYTF.

The V gene is TRBV4-3, the J gene TRBJ2-1; 12 positions agree with TRBD2. Per germline, CDR1 LGHNA and CDR2 YSLEER. The J segment lost 8 bases and the V segment lost 4 bases, leaving 9 bases of the junction unmatched. This CDR3 is built from 16 residues. CDR3 protein: CASSRGLAGNGDEQFF. In DNA form, the CDR3 reads TGCGCCAGCAGCCGAGGACTAGCGGGAAACGGCGATGAGCAGTTCTTC.

The genes are TRBV11-1 and TRBJ2-1; no clear D gene. Germline V gene sequence: CDR1 SGHAT, CDR2 FQDESV (reference sequence). The V end was cut by 1 base, the J end by 7 bases, with 5 bases between. This CDR3 has 12 residues. Written as DNA, the CDR3 is TGTGCCAGCAGCTTAGTGACAAATGAGCAGTTCTTC. Protein sequence: CASSLVTNEQFF.

This CDR3 is CASSQDGRVGQPQHF. In DNA, the CDR3 is TGTGCCAGCAGCCAAGATGGGAGGGTAGGTCAGCCCCAGCATTTT. The V call is TRBV3-1, the J call TRBJ1-5; D is ambiguous. V was trimmed by 0 bases and J by 6 bases, leaving 12 bases between them. CDR1 is LGHDT and CDR2 is YNNKEL in the germline V gene (reference sequence). This CDR3 is built from 15 residues.

The table lists this clonotype with a few counts. The rearrangement links TRBV29-1 to TRBJ2-7; 7 bases are shared with TRBD1. Germline-derived CDR1 and CDR2 are SQVTM and ANQGSEA. The CDR3 contains 14 residues. V lost 1 base to trimming and J lost 2 bases; unmatched junction nucleotides: 5. The CDR3 sequence: CSVEGTGLTYEQYF. The CDR3 DNA reads TGCAGCGTTGAAGGGACAGGACTGACCTACGAGCAGTACTTC.

The CDR3 bases are TGTGCCAGCAGTTCGGGACAGGGAAACGAGCAGTACTTC. This gives the protein CASSSGQGNEQYF. J is TRBJ2-7 and V is TRBV6-5, with 9 positions matching TRBD1. Losses at the gene ends were 4 bases for V and 5 bases for J; bases not matched to a gene: 3. In germline, CDR1 is MNHEY, CDR2 SVGAGI. The CDR3 loop spans 13 amino acids.

This clonotype is a singleton in its sample. The chain couples TRBV2 to TRBJ2-5; D not certain. CDR1 is SNHLY and CDR2 is FYNNEI in the germline V gene. Trimming removed 4 bases from V and 3 bases from J, with 6 bases in between. The CDR3 has 12 residues. The CDR3 DNA is TGTGCCAGCAGTGTGACGGAAGAGACCCAGTACTTC. Its translation: CASSVTEETQYF.

J is TRBJ1-4 and V is TRBV5-8; the D gene is possibly TRBD1 (6 bases). Between the trimmed V and J ends, which lost 3 bases and 0 bases, there was a span of 9 bases. CDR3 length equals 15 residues. CDR1 is SGHTS, CDR2 YDEGEE, per germline. As DNA, the CDR3 is TGTGCCAGCAGCTGGGGGCAAGCAACTAATGAAAAACTGTTTTTT. Translation gives CASSWGQATNEKLFF.

The chain joins TRBV9 to TRBJ2-5; the D is unclear. V lost 0 bases and J 5 bases, leaving 11 bases between the germline ends. The germline V gene encodes CDR1 SGDLS and CDR2 YYNGEE. The CDR3 length is 14 residues. CDR3 residues: CASSVVPDGETQYF. In nucleotides, the CDR3 is TGTGCCAGCAGCGTAGTCCCCGACGGGGAGACCCAGTACTTC.

This clonotype was counted a single time. The rearrangement uses TRBV5-1 and TRBJ1-5, with 10 bases lining up with TRBD1. J lost 6 bases, V lost 5 bases, and 8 bases had no gene match. Germline loops: CDR1 SGHRS, CDR2 YFSETQ. The CDR3 extends over 15 amino acids. In DNA, the CDR3 is TGCGCCAGCAGTCAGGAGGGACAGGGGTCTCAGCCCCAGCATTTT. Translation gives CASSQEGQGSQPQHF.

This chain joins TRBV14 and TRBJ2-1; 12 nucleotides line up with TRBD2. Germline assignment: CDR1 SGHDN and CDR2 FVKESK. V shed 5 bases and J 8 bases; nucleotides not matched to a gene: 4. This CDR3 has 14 amino acids. In nucleotides, the CDR3 is TGTGCCAGCAGCGGGACTAGCGGGTTCGATGAGCAGTTCTTC. This translates into CASSGTSGFDEQFF.

For the CDR3, the DNA is TGTGCCAGCAGCTTAGGCTCCTTAAGGGGCGGCGAAAAACTGTTTTTT. Its protein product is CASSLGSLRGGEKLFF. This chain uses TRBV7-2 with TRBJ1-4, with D possibly TRBD1 on 5 matching bases. This CDR3 spans 16 amino acids. Trimming left V 1 base short and J 8 bases short, with 17 bases between. Germline-derived CDR1 and CDR2 are SGHTA and FQGNSA.

The chain carries TRBV7-9 and TRBJ2-1, with 7 nucleotides matching TRBD2. V shed 2 bases and J 10 bases; nucleotides not matched to a gene: 11. The CDR3 loop spans 15 amino acids. Germline V gene sequence: CDR1 SEHNR, CDR2 FQNEAQ (reference sequence). This CDR3 is CASSLLTGGSLEQFF. The DNA for the CDR3 is TGTGCCAGCAGCTTATTGACTGGCGGGAGCCTGGAGCAGTTCTTC.

The J gene is TRBJ2-2, the V gene TRBV3-1; unclear D gene. Trimming removed 3 bases at V and 0 bases at J, with 11 bases between. CDR3 length: 16 residues. CDR1 LGHDT and CDR2 YNNKEL come from the germline V gene (reference sequence). DNA for the CDR3: TGTGCCAGCAGCCATACACGGCGCGCGAACACCGGGGAGCTGTTTTTT. Its translation: CASSHTRRANTGELFF.

The CDR3 sequence: CAISERTGASYEQYF. The DNA of the CDR3 is TGTGCCATCAGTGAACGGACAGGGGCCTCCTACGAGCAGTACTTC. The V gene is TRBV10-3, the J gene TRBJ2-7; 9 bases line up with TRBD1. J was trimmed by 0 bases and V by 3 bases; bases with no gene match: 3. The CDR3 is made up of 15 amino acids. The germline V gene encodes CDR1 ENHRY and CDR2 SYGVKD.

V and J are TRBV2 and TRBJ1-2, with TRBD1 matching 10 bases. The CDR3 spans 14 residues. Germline CDR1 is SNHLY and CDR2 is FYNNEI. V lost 6 bases, J lost 6 bases, and 7 bases stayed unmatched. CDR3 in DNA: TGTGCCAGCAGGGGGGACAGGGGCCCACATGGCTACACCTTC. Residues: CASRGDRGPHGYTF.

V gene TRBV11-2 combines with J gene TRBJ2-7; tentative D call: TRBD1 (6 bases). The germline V and J ends were trimmed by 2 bases and 2 bases, with 16 bases remaining between them. The CDR3 contains 16 residues. Germline CDR1 reads SGHAT; CDR2 reads FQNNGV. CDR3 loop: CASSLYRTGYPYEQYF. As DNA, the CDR3 is TGTGCCAGCAGCTTATATCGTACAGGGTATCCCTACGAGCAGTACTTC.

V is TRBV28 and J is TRBJ1-2; the D gene is possibly TRBD1 (5 bases). The germline V gene encodes CDR1 MDHEN and CDR2 SYDVKM. CDR3 length equals 14 residues. Deletions cut 7 bases from V and 8 bases from J, with 20 bases between. The DNA for the CDR3 is TGTGCCAGCACCACTCCCGGGGGGTTTTGGGGCTACACCTTC. Amino acids: CASTTPGGFWGYTF.

This sequence joins TRBV2 and TRBJ1-5; D possibly corresponds to TRBD1 (5 bases). The CDR3 is 14 residues long. Between the trimmed V and J ends, which lost 6 bases and 3 bases, there was a span of 12 bases. Germline CDR1 SNHLY, CDR2 FYNNEI. The DNA for the CDR3 is TGTGCCAGCAGGAGGAGGGGTCCCAATCAGCCCCAGCATTTT. It encodes CASRRRGPNQPQHF.

The chain carries TRBV29-1 and TRBJ2-3; D uncertain. V was pared by 7 bases and J by 0 bases, with 14 bases between. The germline gives CDR1 SQVTM, CDR2 ANQGSEA. CDR3 size: 14 residues. CDR3 sequence reads: CSAGRPLSTDTQYF. In nucleotides, the CDR3 is TGCAGCGCCGGTCGTCCCCTCAGCACAGATACGCAGTATTTT.

The chain recombines TRBV28 with TRBJ2-1; tentatively, D is TRBD1 (5 bases). CDR3 size: 16 residues. CDR1 is MDHEN and CDR2 is SYDVKM in the germline V gene. V dropped 6 bases and J dropped 4 bases, with 19 bases sitting between them. In nucleotides, the CDR3 is TGTGCCAGCAGCTCCCCGGCAGGGATGGGGTACAATGAGCAGTTCTTC. Its translation is CASSSPAGMGYNEQFF.

The genes are TRBV5-4 and TRBJ1-2; 9 positions agree with TRBD1. Germline CDR1 SGHNT, CDR2 YYREEE (reference sequence). Losses at the gene ends were 3 bases for V and 0 bases for J; bases not matched to a gene: 9. The CDR3 contains 17 residues. The CDR3 region has the DNA TGTGCCAGCAGCTCCCCGGGACAGGGCCTCTCTAACTATGGCTACACCTTC. This translates into CASSSPGQGLSNYGYTF.

The V call is TRBV6-2 or TRBV6-3, the J call TRBJ2-2; 9 bases map to TRBD1. CDR3 size: 14 residues. The J segment lost 6 bases and the V segment lost 6 bases, leaving 5 bases of the junction unmatched. Germline V gene lookup returns CDR1 MNHEY and CDR2 SVGEGT. CDR3 in amino acids: CASSPGQGPGELFF. As DNA, the CDR3 is TGTGCCAGCAGCCCCGGACAGGGGCCCGGGGAGCTGTTTTTT.

The chain couples TRBV27 to TRBJ2-1; TRBD2 agrees at 7 bases. The CDR3 length is 16 residues. Germline values: CDR1 MNHEY, CDR2 SMNVEV (reference sequence). V trimming: 11 bases; J trimming: 4 bases; junction bases outside the gene matches: 17. CDR3 loop: CASMRGGSGFYNEQFF. In DNA form, the CDR3 reads TGTGCCTCAATGAGGGGCGGGAGCGGGTTTTACAATGAGCAGTTCTTC.

The V call is TRBV28, the J call TRBJ1-2, with a weak D call TRBD1 (5 bases). CDR3 length: 14 residues. V gave up 8 bases and J gave up 7 bases, with 20 bases separating them. Germline V CDR1 and CDR2: MDHEN, SYDVKM. This CDR3 reads CASGLERGEFGYTF. The CDR3 bases are TGTGCCAGCGGTCTTGAAAGGGGAGAGTTTGGCTACACCTTC.